This TCR beta chain was recorded in a study of control samples from healthy donors and cancer patients (dated by TCRdb to about 2020). The germline V gene yields SQVTM for CDR1 and ANQGSEA for CDR2. Spanning cysteine to phenylalanine, the CDR3 consists of 13 amino acids. Only CDR3 DNA remains: 39 bases, in frame from the first base. Clipping removes 5 bases from V and 1 base from J, with 1 as the unmatched junction base count. Library preparation used the immunoSEQ multiplex PCR assay. In its TCRdb copy, this immuneACCESS table keeps in-frame sequences only and misses some clones. Where compared with another copy, unresolved V genes explain less than half of these, and the others have no known cause. The sample table contains about 150,000 clones; only one count was recorded for roughly 94% of them. The ten largest clones capture approximately 6.1% of the sample. As to this clone: It lacks a known antigen. Base quality data are lacking; no much larger clone is found one base away.

Sequencing was performed on blood. Recombination linked TRBV29-1 to TRBJ2-3, and TRBD1 aligns with 9 junction nucleotides. The clonotype was recovered from a man aged 35 to 55 in good health. The nucleotides are TGCAGCGTTCGGACAGGGGGCACAGATACGCAGTATTTT. The translation is CSVRTGGTDTQYF.